This T cell receptor (beta chain) was documented in a study of blood T cell repertoires in COVID-19. In assigning cohorts, the study relied on participant-reported clinical history. Here immunoSEQ multiplex PCR was the method, and the copy in TCRdb shows in-frame clones only, minus some. Counted here are some 510,000 clones, 88% occurring once; the ten biggest clones make up approximately 1.8%. Sequencing input: PBMCs or T cells enriched from blood (not recorded which). This TCR was recovered from a middle-aged woman who had recovered from COVID-19.

CDR3 sequence (DNA): TGCAGCCCCCAGACAGGGCCTAATGAGCAGTTCTTC. Protein sequence: CSPQTGPNEQFF. The chain combines TRBV29-1 with TRBJ2-1; 7 positions match TRBD1. In germline, CDR1 is SQVTM, CDR2 ANQGSEA. CDR3 length: 12 amino acids. After removal of 8 bases from V and 7 bases from J, the junction contained 8 bases not matched to a gene.